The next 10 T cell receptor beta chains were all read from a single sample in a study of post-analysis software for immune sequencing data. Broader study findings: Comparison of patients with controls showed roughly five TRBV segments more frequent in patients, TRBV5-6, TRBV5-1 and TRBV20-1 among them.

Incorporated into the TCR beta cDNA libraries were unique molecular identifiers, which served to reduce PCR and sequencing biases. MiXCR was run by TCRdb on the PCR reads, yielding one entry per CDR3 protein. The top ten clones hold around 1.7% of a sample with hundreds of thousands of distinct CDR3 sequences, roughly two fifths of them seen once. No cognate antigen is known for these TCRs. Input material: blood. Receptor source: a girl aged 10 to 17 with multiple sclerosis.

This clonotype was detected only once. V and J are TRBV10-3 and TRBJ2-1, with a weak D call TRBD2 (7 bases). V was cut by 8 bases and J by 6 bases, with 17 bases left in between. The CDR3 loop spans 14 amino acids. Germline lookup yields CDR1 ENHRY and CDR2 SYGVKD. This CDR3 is CAIRGASETNEQFF. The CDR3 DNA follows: TGTGCCATCCGGGGGGCTAGCGAGACCAATGAGCAGTTCTTC.

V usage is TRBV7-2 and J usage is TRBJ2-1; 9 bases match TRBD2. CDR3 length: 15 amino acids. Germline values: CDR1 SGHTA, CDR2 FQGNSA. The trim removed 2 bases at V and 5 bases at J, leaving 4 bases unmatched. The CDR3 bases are TGTACCAGCAGCTTAAGTAGCGGGGGCCACAATGAGCAGTTCTTC. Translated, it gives CTSSLSSGGHNEQFF. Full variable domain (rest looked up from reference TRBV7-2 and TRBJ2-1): GAGVSQSPSNKVTEKGKDVELRCDPISGHTALYWYRQSLGQGLEFLIYFQGNSAPDKSGLPSDRFSAERTGGSVSTLTIQRTQQEDSAVYLCTSSLSSGGHNEQFFGPGTRLTVL.

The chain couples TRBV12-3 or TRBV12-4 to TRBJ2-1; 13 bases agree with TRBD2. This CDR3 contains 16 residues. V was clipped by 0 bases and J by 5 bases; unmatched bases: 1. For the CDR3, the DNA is TGTGCCAGCAGTTTAGCGGGACTAGCGGGGAACAATGAGCAGTTCTTC. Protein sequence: CASSLAGLAGNNEQFF.

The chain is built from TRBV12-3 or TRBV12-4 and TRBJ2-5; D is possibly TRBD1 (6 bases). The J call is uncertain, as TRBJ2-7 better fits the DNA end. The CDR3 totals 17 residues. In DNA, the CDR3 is TGTGCCAGCAGCCCCTATGTTCGGACAGCTAATACCTACGAGCAGTACTTC. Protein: CASSPYVRTANTYEQYF.

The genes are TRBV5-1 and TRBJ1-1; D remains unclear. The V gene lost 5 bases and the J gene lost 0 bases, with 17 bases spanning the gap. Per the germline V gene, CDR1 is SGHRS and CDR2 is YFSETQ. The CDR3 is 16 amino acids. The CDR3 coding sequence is TGCGCCAGCAGGTTTCGTTTGGGAGAAGTGAACACTGAAGCTTTCTTT. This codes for CASRFRLGEVNTEAFF.

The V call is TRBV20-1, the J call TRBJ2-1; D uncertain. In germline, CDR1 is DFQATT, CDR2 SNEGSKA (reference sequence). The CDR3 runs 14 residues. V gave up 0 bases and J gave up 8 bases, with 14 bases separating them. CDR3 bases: TGCAGTGCTAGAGATCAGGAGTGGAGCGATGAGCAGTTCTTC. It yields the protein CSARDQEWSDEQFF.

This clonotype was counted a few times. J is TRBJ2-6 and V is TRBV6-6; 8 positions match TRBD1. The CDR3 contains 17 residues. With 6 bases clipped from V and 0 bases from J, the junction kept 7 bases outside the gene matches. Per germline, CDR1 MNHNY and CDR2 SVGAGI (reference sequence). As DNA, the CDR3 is TGTGCCAGCAGCTCCGGGACAGGCCGCTCTGGGGCCAACGTCCTGACTTTC. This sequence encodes CASSSGTGRSGANVLTF.

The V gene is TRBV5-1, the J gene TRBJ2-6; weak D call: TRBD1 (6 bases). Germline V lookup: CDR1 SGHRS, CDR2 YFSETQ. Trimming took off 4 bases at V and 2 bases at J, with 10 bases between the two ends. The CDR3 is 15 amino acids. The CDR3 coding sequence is TGCGCCAGCAGCGCAGGGGTAGCTGGGGCCAACGTCCTGACTTTC. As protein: CASSAGVAGANVLTF.

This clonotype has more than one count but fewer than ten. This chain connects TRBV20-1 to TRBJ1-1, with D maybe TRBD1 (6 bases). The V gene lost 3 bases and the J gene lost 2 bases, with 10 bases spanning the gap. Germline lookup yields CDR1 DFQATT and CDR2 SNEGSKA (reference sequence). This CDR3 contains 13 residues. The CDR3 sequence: CSARRTVNTEAFF. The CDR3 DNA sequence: TGCAGTGCTAGGCGGACAGTCAACACTGAAGCTTTCTTT.

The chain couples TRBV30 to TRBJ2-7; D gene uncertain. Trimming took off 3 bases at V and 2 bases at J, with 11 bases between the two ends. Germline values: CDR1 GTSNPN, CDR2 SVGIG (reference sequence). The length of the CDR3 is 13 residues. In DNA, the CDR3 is TGTGCCTGGAGAAATAGCTTTACCTACGAGCAGTACTTC. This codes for CAWRNSFTYEQYF.